A single sample is the source of the 9 T cell receptor beta chains below, sequenced in a study of T cell responses to AZD1222 COVID-19 vaccine. Profiling relied on immunoSEQ multiplex PCR, and the TCRdb table lists in-frame clones only, not all of them. The profile shows roughly 150,000 clones, about 93% of them singletons. The starting material was peripheral blood, obtained on day 0 of AZD1222 vaccination. The receptor source for this set is an adult in good health.

The chain is built from TRBV12-5 and TRBJ1-2; D ambiguous. This CDR3 comprises 13 residues. Per the germline V gene, CDR1 is LGHNT and CDR2 is FRNRAP. Trimming cost V 1 base and J 6 bases, with 9 bases left between them. This CDR3 is CASGLDGSNGYTF. DNA of the CDR3: TGTGCTAGTGGTTTGGACGGGTCTAATGGCTACACCTTC.

V usage is TRBV4-1 and J usage is TRBJ1-1, with D maybe TRBD1 (5 bases). This CDR3 has 13 residues. CDR1 is MGHRA and CDR2 is YSYEKL in the germline V gene. The V and J ends lost 4 bases and 7 bases respectively, with 13 bases between them. CDR3 loop: CASSPYKGLEAFF. CDR3 nucleotide sequence: TGCGCCAGCAGCCCTTACAAGGGACTTGAAGCTTTCTTT.

The chain carries TRBV30 and TRBJ2-1; weak D call: TRBD1 (5 bases). V was trimmed by 0 bases and J by 0 bases, leaving 12 bases between them. CDR1 and CDR2 (germline): GTSNPN, SVGIG (reference sequence). CDR3 size: 16 residues. CDR3 sequence: CAWSVQAANSYNEQFF. The CDR3, as DNA: TGTGCCTGGAGTGTACAGGCAGCTAACTCCTACAATGAGCAGTTCTTC. Together with reference TRBV30 and TRBJ2-1, the CDR3 gives the full variable domain: SQTIHQWPATLVQPVGSPLSLECTVEGTSNPNLYWYRQAAGRGLQLLFYSVGIGQISSEVPQNLSASRPQDRQFILSSKKLLLSDSGFYLCAWSVQAANSYNEQFFGPGTRLTVL.

The V and J genes are TRBV29-1 and TRBJ2-3; no firm D call. Germline V CDR1 and CDR2: SQVTM, ANQGSEA. The CDR3 has 13 amino acids. V lost 4 bases, J lost 1 base, and 9 bases lay in between. CDR3 DNA sequence: TGCAGCGTTGTTTGGCTGGGCACAGATACGCAGTATTTT. As protein: CSVVWLGTDTQYF.

V gene TRBV6-5 combines with J gene TRBJ1-1; no clear D gene. Germline loops: CDR1 MNHEY, CDR2 SVGAGI. The CDR3 is made up of 16 amino acids. V was cut by 0 bases and J by 7 bases, with 18 bases left in between. The CDR3 DNA is TGTGCCAGCAGTTACTCGCTGGGGATCGGGTTTGGTGAAGCTTTCTTT. This gives the protein CASSYSLGIGFGEAFF.

The genes are TRBV28 and TRBJ1-1; 12 nucleotides align to TRBD1. The V and J ends lost 4 bases and 3 bases, in that order; junction bases with no gene match: 15. Looked up from germline, CDR1 is MDHEN and CDR2 is SYDVKM. This CDR3 contains 19 residues. The CDR3 region has the DNA TGTGCCAGCAGTTCCCAAGCGGGACAGGGGGCCGGATGGGACACTGAAGCTTTCTTT. It is translated as CASSSQAGQGAGWDTEAFF.

This chain uses TRBV27 with TRBJ1-4, with 7 nucleotides matching TRBD1. Trimming cost V 1 base and J 4 bases; bases outside gene matches: 3. Per germline, CDR1 MNHEY and CDR2 SMNVEV (reference sequence). There are 15 residues in the CDR3. This CDR3 reads CASSLWGQINEKLFF. As DNA, the CDR3 is TGTGCCAGCAGTTTATGGGGACAGATTAATGAAAAACTGTTTTTT.

V usage is TRBV29-1 and J usage is TRBJ2-7, with D tentatively TRBD1 (6 bases). CDR1 and CDR2 from the germline V gene are SQVTM and ANQGSEA. This CDR3 is 12 amino acids long. The CDR3 spells CSAGDEGNEQYF. CDR3 DNA sequence: TGCAGTGCAGGGGATGAGGGAAACGAGCAGTACTTC.

V usage is TRBV19 and J usage is TRBJ1-2; unclear D gene. The germline gives CDR1 LNHDA, CDR2 SQIVND (reference sequence). Trimming removed 1 base at V and 1 base at J, with 10 bases between. The CDR3 contains 15 residues. CDR3 residues: CASSIAARINYGYTF. The CDR3 DNA sequence: TGTGCCAGTAGTATAGCCGCCAGGATTAACTATGGCTACACCTTC.